The 32 T cell receptor beta chains reported below all come from one sample, sequenced in a study of blood T cell repertoires in COVID-19. The data were produced by immunoSEQ multiplex PCR, yet TCRdb's version contains in-frame clones alone and is incomplete. The sample records some 190,000 clones, over 75% being singletons. Sequenced sample: peripheral blood. The receptors derive from a man at least 80 years old with COVID-19, enrolled during active disease.

This clone was picked up one time. This chain uses TRBV18 with TRBJ1-1, with D possibly matching TRBD1 (5 bases). Germline CDR1 KGHSH, CDR2 LQKENI. CDR3 size: 14 residues. V lost 2 bases and J lost 5, with 12 bases in between. The CDR3 spells CASSPGGRGTEAFF. The CDR3 DNA sequence: TGTGCCAGCTCACCAGGCGGGAGGGGAACTGAAGCTTTCTTT.

This chain uses TRBV28 with TRBJ2-7, with D possibly TRBD2 on 6 matching bases. This CDR3 has 12 amino acids. Germline loops: CDR1 MDHEN, CDR2 SYDVKM. V shed 8 bases and J shed 0 bases, with 8 bases lying between them. The CDR3 DNA is TGTGCCAGCCGCGGGAACTCCTACGAGCAGTACTTC. This sequence encodes CASRGNSYEQYF.

This sequence joins TRBV18 and TRBJ1-5; TRBD1 matches 10 bases. CDR1 KGHSH and CDR2 LQKENI come from the germline V gene. J gave up 5 bases and V 4 bases, and 5 bases lay outside the gene matches. This CDR3 is 15 amino acids long. CDR3 DNA: TGTGCCAGCTCACAAGGGACAGGGGAGTATCAGCCCCAGCATTTT. This codes for CASSQGTGEYQPQHF.

The chain combines TRBV21-1 with TRBJ1-2; the D call in the table, TRBD1, was not verified against the DNA. TRBV21-1 is described as a pseudogene. The CDR3 sequence is 15 residues long. CDR3 DNA sequence: TGTGCCAGCAGCAAAGGAGTGGGGACAGTCTATGGCTACACCTTC. Translating gives CASSKGVGTVYGYTF.

The chain carries TRBV10-3 and TRBJ2-2; D unclear. Germline CDR1 and CDR2: ENHRY and SYGVKD. Trimming took off 6 bases at V and 0 bases at J, with 5 bases between the two ends. This CDR3 has 13 amino acids. CDR3 loop: CAIRRSNTGELFF. CDR3 in DNA: TGTGCCATCAGGAGGTCGAACACCGGGGAGCTGTTTTTT.

V gene TRBV28 combines with J gene TRBJ1-4; 7 nucleotides match TRBD1. The ends lost 6 bases at V and 6 bases at J; junction bases unmatched: 7. The CDR3 sequence is 14 residues long. CDR1 and CDR2 from the germline V gene are MDHEN and SYDVKM. The chain's CDR3 is CASSSGTVHEKLFF. As DNA, the CDR3 is TGTGCCAGCAGCTCCGGGACAGTCCATGAAAAACTGTTTTTT.

The chain joins TRBV6-1 to TRBJ2-7; no reliable D call. This CDR3 is 11 amino acids long. Trimming cost V 1 base and J 5 bases, with 3 bases left between them. Per germline, CDR1 MNHNS and CDR2 SASEGT. The CDR3 coding sequence is TGTGCCAGCAGTGAAGGGCACGAGCAGTACTTC. Amino acids: CASSEGHEQYF.

Worth noting for this clone: Other DNA sequences in this specimen translate into the identical CDR3. This chain uses TRBV3-1 (or the pseudogene TRBV3-2) with TRBJ1-2, with 8 bases aligning to TRBD1. V gave up 6 bases and J gave up 2 bases; unmatched junction bases: 2. There are 13 residues in the CDR3. CDR1 is LGHDT and CDR2 is YNNKEL in the germline V gene (reference sequence). The CDR3 loop reads CASRRQGNYGYTF. In DNA, the CDR3 is TGTGCCAGCAGGAGACAGGGGAACTATGGCTACACCTTC.

This chain connects TRBV18 to TRBJ2-2; a possible D gene is TRBD1 (5 bases). V was shortened by 5 bases and J by 3 bases, with 7 bases between the two germline ends. CDR3 size: 13 residues. The germline V gene encodes CDR1 KGHSH and CDR2 LQKENI. This CDR3 reads CASSLQDTGELFF. DNA of the CDR3: TGTGCCAGCTCATTACAGGACACCGGGGAGCTGTTTTTT.

The V gene is TRBV2, the J gene TRBJ1-6, with 7 bases identical to TRBD1. This CDR3 has 17 amino acids. Germline loops: CDR1 SNHLY, CDR2 FYNNEI. V gave up 4 bases and J gave up 0 bases; unmatched junction bases: 6. CDR3 DNA sequence: TGTGCCAGCAGTGCTGAGGACAGGTCCTCCTATAATTCACCCCTCCACTTT. Translated: CASSAEDRSSYNSPLHF. The full variable domain, in which reference TRBV2 and TRBJ1-6 provide the parts outside the CDR3, is EPEVTQTPSHQVTQMGQEVILRCVPISNHLYFYWYRQILGQKVEFLVSFYNNEISEKSEIFDDQFSVERPDGSNFTLKIRSTKLEDSAMYFCASSAEDRSSYNSPLHFGNGTRLTVT.

The CDR3 coding sequence is TGTGCCAGCAGCTTAGAGGCAGGCCGTAGTGAAAAACTGTTTTTT. This gives the protein CASSLEAGRSEKLFF. This chain joins TRBV13 and TRBJ1-4; D unresolved. The CDR3 runs 15 residues. Deletions cut 1 base from V and 7 bases from J, with 13 bases between. Germline V gene sequence: CDR1 PRHDT, CDR2 FYEKMQ (reference sequence).

CDR3 protein: CASRALQGGLFF. Written as DNA, the CDR3 is TGTGCCAGCAGAGCACTACAGGGGGGGCTGTTCTTC. This rearrangement joins TRBV6-5 to TRBJ2-1; D might be TRBD1 (8 bases). CDR3 length: 12 amino acids. Germline V gene data show CDR1 as MNHEY and CDR2 as SVGAGI. Trimming removed 6 bases at V and 15 bases at J, with 18 bases between.

The V gene is TRBV2, the J gene TRBJ1-5; weak D call: TRBD1 (5 bases). Germline V gene data show CDR1 as SNHLY and CDR2 as FYNNEI. CDR3 length: 13 amino acids. Trimming left V 6 bases short and J 5 bases short, with 11 bases between. This CDR3 reads CASSQTEDQPQHF. In DNA, the CDR3 is TGTGCCAGCAGCCAGACAGAGGATCAGCCCCAGCATTTT.

The V and J genes are TRBV27 and TRBJ2-1, with 11 bases lining up with TRBD1. CDR1 and CDR2 from the germline V gene are MNHEY and SMNVEV (reference sequence). Trimming cost V 2 bases and J 6 bases; bases outside gene matches: 0. The CDR3 covers 14 residues. CDR3: CASSLGTGGNEQFF. Here the CDR3 DNA reads TGTGCCAGCAGTTTAGGGACAGGGGGCAATGAGCAGTTCTTC.

This sequence joins TRBV11-1 and TRBJ1-6; 8 nucleotides line up with TRBD1. Germline V gene sequence: CDR1 SGHAT, CDR2 FQDESV (reference sequence). The CDR3 has 16 amino acids. The V gene end was trimmed by 6 bases and the J gene end by 5 bases; junction bases not matched to a gene: 9. The DNA for the CDR3 is TGTGCCAGCAGGTCTTCTCAGGGGGCGAATAATTCACCCCTCCACTTT. This translates into CASRSSQGANNSPLHF.

The table lists this clone with a few counts. The genes are TRBV2 and TRBJ1-2; D not resolved. The CDR3 contains 12 residues. Trimming pared 1 base from V and 4 bases from J, leaving 4 bases between. Germline CDR1 SNHLY, CDR2 FYNNEI. This chain's CDR3 is CASSEDGYGYTF. CDR3 DNA: TGTGCCAGCAGTGAAGACGGCTATGGCTACACCTTC.

The chain carries TRBV7-2 and TRBJ1-5; D remains unclear. CDR1 and CDR2 (germline): SGHTA, FQGNSA. The CDR3 is 12 residues long. Trimming removed 4 bases at V and 5 bases at J, with 6 bases between. The CDR3 spells CASSSYDQPQHF. The CDR3 nucleotides are TGTGCCAGCAGCTCCTATGATCAGCCCCAGCATTTT.

V is TRBV5-8 and J is TRBJ1-5; perhaps TRBD1 as D (6 bases). There are 15 residues in the CDR3. Germline V CDR1 and CDR2: SGHTS, YDEGEE. V was cut by 3 bases and J by 0 bases, with 10 bases left in between. CDR3 protein: CASSSGVGSNQPQHF. DNA for the CDR3: TGTGCCAGCAGCTCAGGGGTTGGTAGCAATCAGCCCCAGCATTTT.

The CDR3: CASSSTWLPYEQYF. CDR3 bases: TGTGCCAGCAGCTCTACCTGGTTACCCTACGAGCAGTACTTC. The V and J genes are TRBV11-2 and TRBJ2-7; D is unclear. Trimming pared 4 bases from V and 2 bases from J, leaving 12 bases between. Germline CDR1 is SGHAT and CDR2 is FQNNGV. This CDR3 is 14 amino acids long. Together with reference TRBV11-2 and TRBJ2-7, the CDR3 gives the full variable domain: EAGVAQSPRYKIIEKRQSVAFWCNPISGHATLYWYQQILGQGPKLLIQFQNNGVVDDSQLPKDRFSAERLKGVDSTLKIQPAKLEDSAVYLCASSSTWLPYEQYFGPGTRLTVT.

The V call is TRBV28, the J call TRBJ2-1; 8 bases are shared with TRBD2. The CDR3 consists of 15 residues. The junction had 11 bases not matched to a gene; V was cut back by 9 bases and J by 4 bases. The germline V gene has CDR1 MDHEN and CDR2 SYDVKM. The CDR3 is CASMIAGPLYNEQFF. In nucleotides, the CDR3 is TGTGCCAGTATGATAGCGGGGCCTTTATACAATGAGCAGTTCTTC.

The table lists this clone with a few counts. The chain carries TRBV5-6 and TRBJ1-2; 8 positions agree with TRBD1. The CDR3 totals 15 residues. Per germline, CDR1 SGHDT and CDR2 YYEEEE. The junction had 9 bases not matched to a gene; V was cut back by 0 bases and J by 8 bases. The CDR3 sequence is CASSLVGRGHEGYTF. Here the CDR3 DNA reads TGTGCCAGCAGCTTGGTAGGCAGGGGGCATGAGGGCTACACCTTC.

In this sample, this clone turned up once. V usage is TRBV11-3 and J usage is TRBJ2-6; no firm D call. The CDR3 has 14 residues. Trimming took 2 bases from V and 1 from J, leaving 3 bases between them. Germline V gives CDR1 SGHNT, CDR2 YENEEA. The DNA for the CDR3 is TGTGCCAGCAGCTTACGTTCTGGGGCCAACGTCCTGACTTTC. Translating it yields CASSLRSGANVLTF.

V is TRBV9 and J is TRBJ2-3; 12 bases are a match to TRBD2. Germline V gene lookup returns CDR1 SGDLS and CDR2 YYNGEE. The CDR3 contains 18 residues. With V trimmed by 0 bases and J by 3 bases, 8 bases remained unmatched. In DNA form, the CDR3 reads TGTGCCAGCAGCGTAGTGGCTAGCGGGGGGGCTGGGACAGATACGCAGTATTTT. Translating gives CASSVVASGGAGTDTQYF.

The V and J genes are TRBV20-1 and TRBJ2-3; 15 bases map to TRBD2. With 3 bases clipped from V and 4 bases from J, the junction kept 11 bases outside the gene matches. CDR1 and CDR2 from the germline V gene are DFQATT and SNEGSKA (reference sequence). CDR3 size: 18 residues. The CDR3 DNA is TGCAGTGCTAGTGGTCCCGGGACTAGCGGGGGGCGAGCAGATACGCAGTATTTT. The encoded protein is CSASGPGTSGGRADTQYF.

J is TRBJ2-5 and V is TRBV2; D gene uncertain. V was shortened by 8 bases and J by 2 bases, with 12 bases between the two germline ends. The CDR3 spans 13 residues. Per the germline V gene, CDR1 is SNHLY and CDR2 is FYNNEI. The CDR3 spells CASVPGRQETQYF. CDR3 bases: TGTGCCAGCGTGCCAGGTCGGCAAGAGACCCAGTACTTC.

J is TRBJ2-1 and V is TRBV12-5; unclear D gene. Looked up from germline, CDR1 is LGHNT and CDR2 is FRNRAP. V dropped 6 bases and J dropped 6 bases, with 12 bases sitting between them. The CDR3 length is 13 residues. The CDR3 sequence is CASGPDWSNEQFF. The CDR3 DNA reads as TGTGCTAGTGGGCCCGACTGGAGCAATGAGCAGTTCTTC.

This chain connects TRBV7-9 to TRBJ1-1; 7 nucleotides align to TRBD1. Germline CDR1 and CDR2: SEHNR and FQNEAQ (reference sequence). J was trimmed by 0 bases and V by 7 bases; bases with no gene match: 8. The CDR3 extends over 15 amino acids. The CDR3 coding sequence is TGTGCCAGCACAACGGGACAGACAATGAACACTGAAGCTTTCTTT. Translating gives CASTTGQTMNTEAFF.

This clone was seen once. J is TRBJ1-1 and V is TRBV5-1; 8 bases align to TRBD1. V shed 6 bases and J 3 bases; nucleotides not matched to a gene: 4. CDR3 length: 13 amino acids. Germline V gene lookup returns CDR1 SGHRS and CDR2 YFSETQ. The DNA of the CDR3 is TGCGCCAGCAAAGGGACAGGACACACTGAAGCTTTCTTT. Translated, it gives CASKGTGHTEAFF. Full variable domain (outside the CDR3, taken from reference TRBV5-1 and TRBJ1-1): KAGVTQTPRYLIKTRGQQVTLSCSPISGHRSVSWYQQTPGQGLQFLFEYFSETQRNKGNFPGRFSGRQFSNSRSEMNVSTLELGDSALYLCASKGTGHTEAFFGQGTRLTVV.

The rearrangement links TRBV5-4 to TRBJ1-2; 7 bases align to TRBD1. The germline CDR1 and CDR2 sequences are SGHNT and YYREEE (reference sequence). The ends lost 2 bases at V and 2 bases at J; junction bases unmatched: 6. The CDR3 is 15 amino acids. The CDR3 loop is CASSFAGGINYGYTF. As DNA, the CDR3 is TGTGCCAGCAGCTTTGCAGGGGGGATCAACTATGGCTACACCTTC.

The chain has TRBV7-8 and TRBJ2-1; D is possibly TRBD2 (7 bases). Germline-derived CDR1 and CDR2 are SGHVS and FQNEAQ. The CDR3 totals 15 residues. V shed 2 bases and J shed 5 bases, with 13 bases lying between them. In DNA form, the CDR3 reads TGTGCCAGCAGCTTACGCTTGCGGGGGCACAATGAGCAGTTCTTC. Translating it yields CASSLRLRGHNEQFF.

The gene calls are TRBV5-5 and TRBJ1-3; D is ambiguous. Deletions cut 2 bases from V and 5 bases from J, with 11 bases between. Per the germline V gene, CDR1 is SGHKS and CDR2 is YYEKEE (reference sequence). CDR3 length equals 14 residues. The CDR3 loop is CASSLSTARNTIYF. In DNA form, the CDR3 reads TGTGCCAGCAGCTTAAGCACAGCCCGAAACACCATATATTTT.

The J gene is TRBJ2-1, the V gene TRBV6-1, with TRBD2 matching 11 bases. Germline V CDR1 and CDR2: MNHNS, SASEGT. V was pared by 4 bases and J by 8 bases, with 13 bases of the junction left unmatched. The CDR3 sequence is 17 residues long. The DNA of the CDR3 is TGTGCCAGCAGTGTAGAGCTAACTAGCGGGGGTTCTTATGAGCAGTTCTTC. Its protein product is CASSVELTSGGSYEQFF.